This TCR beta chain was sequenced during a study of blood T cell repertoires in COVID-19. Whole-study context: The samples span acute and convalescent COVID-19 from the United States, Italy and Spain.

The study drew participants aged 18 to 89 years from 20 to 30 US areas. In germline, CDR1 is SGHKS, CDR2 YYEKEE (reference sequence). The length of the CDR3 is 15 residues. Trimming cost V 4 bases and J 4 bases; bases outside gene matches: 10. Repertoires were generated with immunoSEQ multiplex PCR, while TCRdb's copy carries only in-frame clones and drops some. The data show about 430,000 clones, roughly 88% seen once. The receptor was derived from a woman under 30 who had been exposed to COVID-19. What was sequenced was PBMCs or T cells enriched from blood (not recorded which). V gene TRBV5-5 combines with J gene TRBJ2-7, with 8 bases aligning to TRBD1. This CDR3 reads CASSPLQGAEYEQYF. The CDR3, as DNA: TGTGCCAGCAGCCCCCTCCAGGGGGCGGAGTACGAGCAGTACTTC.